The 20 T cell receptor beta chains in this list originate from one sample, sequenced in a study of beta chain features in type 1 diabetes. Reverse transcription of all isolated RNA meant that expressed TCRB transcripts were sequenced. Libraries were prepared by immunoSEQ multiplex PCR; TCRdb keeps only in-frame clonotypes and omits some of them. Here the sample spans 300,000 to 400,000 clones, around a tenth being singletons. General study findings and limits: People with Type 1 diabetes carried modestly yet significantly shorter TCRB CDR3s in all four CD4+ subsets.

These receptors lack a known antigen. Sequencing used central memory CD4+ T cells from blood. The receptor source for this set is a man aged 25-40 years with type 1 diabetes.

This clone came up many times. The rearrangement links TRBV29-1 to TRBJ2-7; TRBD1 matches 7 bases. Looked up from germline, CDR1 is SQVTM and CDR2 is ANQGSEA. This CDR3 has 14 residues. Trimming removed 2 bases from V and 3 bases from J; junction bases left unmatched: 7. CDR3 protein: CSVERRTGRYEQYF. DNA of the CDR3: TGCAGCGTTGAACGTAGGACAGGCCGCTACGAGCAGTACTTC.

The chain has TRBV11-2 and TRBJ1-1; 10 positions agree with TRBD1. This CDR3 has 16 residues. Germline trimming cut 2 bases from V and 3 bases from J; bases unmatched to any gene: 6. Per germline, CDR1 SGHAT and CDR2 FQNNGV. CDR3 sequence reads: CASSLSSGTGDTEAFF. The CDR3 nucleotides read TGTGCCAGCAGCTTAAGTTCCGGGACAGGGGACACTGAAGCTTTCTTT.

The table lists this clone with many counts. CDR3: CASSLVNYGYTF. The CDR3 DNA reads as TGTGCCAGCAGCTTAGTTAACTATGGCTACACCTTC. The chain employs TRBV7-2 and TRBJ1-2; D unclear. V was shortened by 1 base and J by 1 base, with 1 base between the two germline ends. CDR1 is SGHTA and CDR2 is FQGNSA in the germline V gene. There are 12 residues in the CDR3. Full variable domain (rest looked up from reference TRBV7-2 and TRBJ1-2): GAGVSQSPSNKVTEKGKDVELRCDPISGHTALYWYRQSLGQGLEFLIYFQGNSAPDKSGLPSDRFSAERTGGSVSTLTIQRTQQEDSAVYLCASSLVNYGYTFGSGTRLTVV.

This clone was found many times. The rearrangement joins TRBV10-3 to TRBJ2-3; D not certain. Germline V gene sequence: CDR1 ENHRY, CDR2 SYGVKD. With 6 bases removed from V and 2 bases from J, the gap between germline ends came to 15 bases. The CDR3 has 15 amino acids. DNA for the CDR3: TGTGCCATCAGAGGTGACTTGGGGTCCACAGATACGCAGTATTTT. Translated: CAIRGDLGSTDTQYF.

The chain uses TRBV27 and TRBJ2-7; TRBD2 aligns across 7 bases. CDR3 length: 13 residues. CDR1 is MNHEY, CDR2 SMNVEV, per germline (reference sequence). Trimming took 3 bases from V and 2 from J; bases not matched to a gene: 1. CDR3 DNA sequence: TGTGCCAGCAGTTTGCGGGGGACCTACGAGCAGTACTTC. Translated: CASSLRGTYEQYF.

The chain links TRBV5-1 to TRBJ2-1; D gene uncertain. Germline assignment: CDR1 SGHRS and CDR2 YFSETQ. Trimming removed 1 base from V and 5 bases from J, with 7 bases in between. The CDR3 sequence is 13 residues long. CDR3 in amino acids: CASSLTTDNEQFF. The CDR3 nucleotides are TGCGCCAGCAGCTTGACTACGGACAATGAGCAGTTCTTC.

This clone was seen a few times. The chain joins TRBV11-1 to TRBJ1-2, with D tentatively TRBD1 (5 bases). From germline, CDR1 is SGHAT and CDR2 FQDESV (reference sequence). The ends were cut back, 1 base at V and 4 bases at J, with 16 bases in the middle. This CDR3 has 16 amino acids. The CDR3 region is CASSLGGHLSGYGYTF. The CDR3 DNA sequence: TGTGCCAGCAGCTTAGGTGGACACCTAAGTGGCTATGGCTACACCTTC.

The CDR3 spells CASSLGGGRGYNEQFF. DNA of the CDR3: TGCGCCAGCAGCCTTGGGGGGGGGCGAGGTTACAATGAGCAGTTCTTC. This chain connects TRBV4-3 to TRBJ2-1, with D possibly matching TRBD2 (7 bases). V lost 4 bases, J lost 4 bases, and 17 bases lay in between. Per germline, CDR1 LGHNA and CDR2 YSLEER. The CDR3 contains 16 residues.

The CDR3 region is CASSLVRVGGYTF. DNA for the CDR3: TGTGCCAGCAGCTTGGTCAGGGTTGGAGGCTACACCTTC. This chain connects TRBV5-6 to TRBJ1-2, with D possibly TRBD1 on 5 matching bases. Germline V CDR1 and CDR2: SGHDT, YYEEEE. V was shortened by 0 bases and J by 8 bases, with 11 bases between the two germline ends. This CDR3 region has 13 residues.

The chain joins TRBV30 to TRBJ1-1, with D possibly being TRBD1 (5 bases). Looked up from germline, CDR1 is GTSNPN and CDR2 is SVGIG (reference sequence). Trimming left V 4 bases short and J 5 bases short, with 20 bases between. The CDR3 has 15 residues. The CDR3 spells CAWTPPITEGTEAFF. The CDR3 DNA reads TGTGCCTGGACCCCTCCTATTACGGAGGGGACTGAAGCTTTCTTT.

The V and J genes are TRBV10-1 and TRBJ2-1; TRBD1 matches at 7 bases. After removal of 5 bases from V and 5 bases from J, the junction contained 12 bases not matched to a gene. Germline CDR1 and CDR2: WNHNN and SYGVQD (reference sequence). The CDR3 contains 16 residues. The DNA for the CDR3 is TGCGCCAGCAGTCCAGCCGGGACAGTCGCCAACAATGAGCAGTTCTTC. It is translated as CASSPAGTVANNEQFF.

The J gene is TRBJ2-2, the V gene TRBV5-1; D not certain. Trimming took off 0 bases at V and 3 bases at J, with 9 bases between the two ends. Germline V gene data show CDR1 as SGHRS and CDR2 as YFSETQ. The CDR3 sequence is 15 residues long. CDR3 bases: TGCGCCAGCAGCTTGGAGGGAAGAGACACCGGGGAGCTGTTTTTT. It specifies CASSLEGRDTGELFF.

This clone was observed at least ten times. The chain carries TRBV7-2 and TRBJ1-2; tentative D call: TRBD1 (5 bases). CDR1 is SGHTA, CDR2 FQGNSA, per germline. The length of the CDR3 is 12 residues. V lost 2 bases and J lost 7, with 8 bases in between. The CDR3 region has the DNA TGTGCCAGCAGCTTACAGGGAAGTGGCTACACCTTC. Translating it yields CASSLQGSGYTF.

The rearrangement links TRBV10-3 to TRBJ1-1; D call uncertain. V was cut by 7 bases and J by 0 bases, with 12 bases left in between. The length of the CDR3 is 14 residues. CDR1 is ENHRY and CDR2 is SYGVKD in the germline V gene. CDR3 coding DNA: TGTGCCATCAAAAAGCCAAACATGAACACTGAAGCTTTCTTT. Translating it yields CAIKKPNMNTEAFF.

The J gene is TRBJ2-5, the V gene TRBV6-1; tentative D call: TRBD1 (6 bases). V lost 2 bases and J 5 bases, leaving 18 bases between the germline ends. Germline CDR1 and CDR2: MNHNS and SASEGT. The CDR3 spans 16 residues. CDR3 region: CASSETPGVSSETQYF. In nucleotides, the CDR3 is TGTGCCAGCAGTGAAACCCCAGGGGTTTCGAGCGAGACCCAGTACTTC.

In its sample, this clone was seen many times. The chain employs TRBV28 and TRBJ2-3; 9 bases line up with TRBD1. Germline V CDR1 and CDR2: MDHEN, SYDVKM. With V trimmed by 5 bases and J by 1 base, 7 bases remained unmatched. The CDR3 consists of 16 residues. CDR3 residues: CASSPARTGGTDTQYF. The CDR3 DNA follows: TGTGCCAGCAGTCCAGCCCGGACAGGGGGCACAGATACGCAGTATTTT.

The table lists this clone with many counts. This chain joins TRBV5-1 and TRBJ2-2; D gene uncertain. Germline loops: CDR1 SGHRS, CDR2 YFSETQ. This CDR3 spans 17 amino acids. Trimming shortened V by 2 bases and J by 2 bases, and 16 bases separated the two germline ends. DNA for the CDR3: TGCGCCAGCAGCTTTTTCGCAGACACTCTTAACACCGGGGAGCTGTTTTTT. Its protein product is CASSFFADTLNTGELFF.

This clone came up a few times. DNA for the CDR3: TGTGCCAGCAGTGAATCCCCCCGGACCAACACCGGGGAGCTGTTTTTT. Protein: CASSESPRTNTGELFF. V is TRBV25-1 and J is TRBJ2-2; D call uncertain. This CDR3 spans 16 amino acids. Trimming took 1 base from V and 2 from J, leaving 11 bases between them. Germline assignment: CDR1 MGHDK and CDR2 SYGVNS.

This clone came up a few times. The chain combines TRBV6-6 with TRBJ1-1, with unresolved D. In germline, CDR1 is MNHNY, CDR2 SVGAGI (reference sequence). The CDR3 length is 13 residues. V gave up 4 bases and J gave up 1 base, with 7 bases separating them. The CDR3 DNA sequence: TGTGCCAGCAGTTCTATAAAGAACACTGAAGCTTTCTTT. Translated: CASSSIKNTEAFF.

This sequence joins TRBV7-2 and TRBJ2-1, with D possibly TRBD2 on 6 matching bases. The CDR3 length is 14 residues. Trimming left V 5 bases short and J 4 bases short, with 12 bases between. CDR1 is SGHTA, CDR2 FQGNSA, per germline. As DNA, the CDR3 is TGTGCCAGCAGCGAAGATGCGGGATACAATGAGCAGTTCTTC. It encodes CASSEDAGYNEQFF.